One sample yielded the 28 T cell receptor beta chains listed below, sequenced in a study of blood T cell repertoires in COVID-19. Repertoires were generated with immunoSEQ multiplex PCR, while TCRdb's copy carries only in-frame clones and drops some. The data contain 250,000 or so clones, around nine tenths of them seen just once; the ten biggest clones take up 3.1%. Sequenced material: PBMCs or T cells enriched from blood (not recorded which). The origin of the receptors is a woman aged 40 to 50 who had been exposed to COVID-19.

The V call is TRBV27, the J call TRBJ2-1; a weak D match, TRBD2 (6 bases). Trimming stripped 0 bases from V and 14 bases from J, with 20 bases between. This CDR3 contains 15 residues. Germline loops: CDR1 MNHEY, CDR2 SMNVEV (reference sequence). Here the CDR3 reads CASSLSGGRGLSEFF. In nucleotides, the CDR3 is TGTGCCAGCAGTTTATCGGGGGGACGCGGTTTATCGGAGTTCTTC.

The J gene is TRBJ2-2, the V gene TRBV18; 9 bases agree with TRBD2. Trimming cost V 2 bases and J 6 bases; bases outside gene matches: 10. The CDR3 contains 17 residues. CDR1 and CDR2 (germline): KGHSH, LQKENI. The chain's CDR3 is CASSPREAGGGPGELFF. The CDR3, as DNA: TGTGCCAGCTCACCAAGGGAAGCGGGAGGAGGTCCCGGGGAGCTGTTTTTT.

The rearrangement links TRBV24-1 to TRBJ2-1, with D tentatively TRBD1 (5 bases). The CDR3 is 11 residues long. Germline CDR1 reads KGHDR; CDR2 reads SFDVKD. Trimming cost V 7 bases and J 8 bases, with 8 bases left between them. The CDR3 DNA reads TGTGCCACCAGCAAGGGGCATGAGCAGTTCTTC. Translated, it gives CATSKGHEQFF.

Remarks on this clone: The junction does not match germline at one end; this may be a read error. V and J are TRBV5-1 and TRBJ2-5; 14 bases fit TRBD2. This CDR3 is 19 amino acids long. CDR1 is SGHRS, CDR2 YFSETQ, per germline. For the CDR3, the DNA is TGTGCCAGCAGCCCCCTTTTCGGGACTAGCGGGGGAGCAGGAGAGACCCAGTACTTC. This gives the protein CASSPLFGTSGGAGETQYF.

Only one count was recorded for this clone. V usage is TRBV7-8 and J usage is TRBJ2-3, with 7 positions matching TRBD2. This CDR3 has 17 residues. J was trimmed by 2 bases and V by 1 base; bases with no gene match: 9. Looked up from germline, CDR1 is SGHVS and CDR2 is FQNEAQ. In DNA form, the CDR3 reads TGTGCCAGCAGCTTAGTTTCGCGGGAGAGGTTCACAGATACGCAGTATTTT. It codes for CASSLVSRERFTDTQYF.

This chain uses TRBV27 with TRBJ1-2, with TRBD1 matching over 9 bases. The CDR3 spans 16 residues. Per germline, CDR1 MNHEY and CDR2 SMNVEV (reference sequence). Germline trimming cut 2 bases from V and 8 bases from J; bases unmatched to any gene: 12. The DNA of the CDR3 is TGTGCCAGCAGTTTAGGGGGACAGGGAAGACGAGGGGGCTACACCTTC. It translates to CASSLGGQGRRGGYTF.

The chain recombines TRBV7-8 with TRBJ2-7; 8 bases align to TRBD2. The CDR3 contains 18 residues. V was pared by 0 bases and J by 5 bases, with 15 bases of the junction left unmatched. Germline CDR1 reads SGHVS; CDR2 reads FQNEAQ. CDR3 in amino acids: CASSLALPSSGRANEQYV. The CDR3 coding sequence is TGTGCCAGCAGCTTAGCGCTACCTTCTAGCGGGCGGGCCAACGAGCAGTACGTC.

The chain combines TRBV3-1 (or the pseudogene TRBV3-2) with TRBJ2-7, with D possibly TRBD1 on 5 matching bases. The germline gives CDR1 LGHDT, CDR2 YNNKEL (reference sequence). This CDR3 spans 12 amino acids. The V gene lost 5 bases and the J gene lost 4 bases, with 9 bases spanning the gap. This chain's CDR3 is CASSMTEYEQYF. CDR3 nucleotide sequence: TGTGCCAGCAGCATGACAGAGTACGAGCAGTACTTC.

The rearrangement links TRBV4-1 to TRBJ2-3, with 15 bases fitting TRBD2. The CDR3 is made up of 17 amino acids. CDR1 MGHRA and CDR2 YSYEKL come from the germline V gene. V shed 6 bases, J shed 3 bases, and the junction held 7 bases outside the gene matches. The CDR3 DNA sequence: TGCGCCAGCAGGCGGACTAGCGGGAGGGAGGGTACAGATACGCAGTATTTT. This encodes CASRRTSGREGTDTQYF.

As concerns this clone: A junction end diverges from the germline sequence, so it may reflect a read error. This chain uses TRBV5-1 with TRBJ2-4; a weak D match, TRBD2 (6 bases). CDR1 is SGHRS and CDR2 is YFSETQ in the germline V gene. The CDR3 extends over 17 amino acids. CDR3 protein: CASSLDLGGLAKNIQYF. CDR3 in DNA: TGTGCCAGCAGCTTGGATCTCGGGGGATTAGCCAAAAACATTCAGTACTTC. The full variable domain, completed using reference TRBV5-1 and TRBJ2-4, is KAGVTQTPRYLIKTRGQQVTLSCSPISGHRSVSWYQQTPGQGLQFLFEYFSETQRNKGNFPGRFSGRQFSNSRSEMNVSTLELGDSALYLCASSLDLGGLAKNIQYFGAGTRLSVL.

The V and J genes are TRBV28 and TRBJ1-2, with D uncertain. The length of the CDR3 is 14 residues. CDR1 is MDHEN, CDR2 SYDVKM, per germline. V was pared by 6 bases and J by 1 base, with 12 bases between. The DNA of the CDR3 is TGTGCCAGCAGCCGGGAGACGTATAACTATGGCTACACCTTC. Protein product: CASSRETYNYGYTF.

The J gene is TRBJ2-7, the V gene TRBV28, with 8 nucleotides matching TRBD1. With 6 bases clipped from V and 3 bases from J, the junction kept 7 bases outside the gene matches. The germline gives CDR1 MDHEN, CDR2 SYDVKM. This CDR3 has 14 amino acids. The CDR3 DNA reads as TGTGCCAGCAGCCCAGGGGGCTTAATCTACGAGCAGTACTTC. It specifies CASSPGGLIYEQYF.

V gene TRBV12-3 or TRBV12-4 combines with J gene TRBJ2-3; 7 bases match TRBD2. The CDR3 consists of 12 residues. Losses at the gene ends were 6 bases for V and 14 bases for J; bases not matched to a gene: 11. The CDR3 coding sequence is TGTGCCAGCAGCCTAAGCGGGGTGGCCCCGTATTTT. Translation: CASSLSGVAPYF.

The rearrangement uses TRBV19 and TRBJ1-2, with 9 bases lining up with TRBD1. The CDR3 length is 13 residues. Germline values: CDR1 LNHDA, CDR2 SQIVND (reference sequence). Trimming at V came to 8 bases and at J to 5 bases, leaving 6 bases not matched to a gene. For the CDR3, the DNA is TGTGCCAGTGGACAGGGGCGTCAGTATGGCTACACCTTC. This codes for CASGQGRQYGYTF.

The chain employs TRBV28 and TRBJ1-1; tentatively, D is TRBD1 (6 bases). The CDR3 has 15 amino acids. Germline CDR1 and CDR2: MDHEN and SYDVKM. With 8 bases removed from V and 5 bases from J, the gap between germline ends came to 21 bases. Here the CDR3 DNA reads TGTGCCAGCCGGAATTTATTAGGGGGAGCGACTGAAGCTTTCTTT. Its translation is CASRNLLGGATEAFF.

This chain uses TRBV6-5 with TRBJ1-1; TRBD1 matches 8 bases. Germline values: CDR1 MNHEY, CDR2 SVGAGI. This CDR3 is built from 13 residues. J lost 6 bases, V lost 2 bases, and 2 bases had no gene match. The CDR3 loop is CASSYAQGAEAFF. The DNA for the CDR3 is TGTGCCAGCAGTTACGCACAGGGGGCTGAAGCTTTCTTT.

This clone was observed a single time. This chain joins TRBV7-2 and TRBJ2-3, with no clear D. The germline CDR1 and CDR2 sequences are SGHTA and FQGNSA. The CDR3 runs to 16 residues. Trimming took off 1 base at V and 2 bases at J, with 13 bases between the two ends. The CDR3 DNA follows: TGTGCCAGCAGCTTAGAATCGGTTGATCACACAGATACGCAGTATTTT. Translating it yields CASSLESVDHTDTQYF.

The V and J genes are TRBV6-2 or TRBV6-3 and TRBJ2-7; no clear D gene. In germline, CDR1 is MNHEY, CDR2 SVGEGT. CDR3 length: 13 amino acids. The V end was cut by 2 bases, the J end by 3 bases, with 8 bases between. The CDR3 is CASSYHRDYEQYF. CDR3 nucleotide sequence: TGTGCCAGCAGTTACCACAGAGACTACGAGCAGTACTTC.

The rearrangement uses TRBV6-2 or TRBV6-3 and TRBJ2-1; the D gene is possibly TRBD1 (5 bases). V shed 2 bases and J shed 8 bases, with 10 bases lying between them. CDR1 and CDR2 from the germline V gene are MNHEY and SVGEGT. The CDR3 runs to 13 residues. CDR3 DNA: TGTGCCAGCAGTTACGGTGGGGCGTATGAGCAGTTCTTC. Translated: CASSYGGAYEQFF.

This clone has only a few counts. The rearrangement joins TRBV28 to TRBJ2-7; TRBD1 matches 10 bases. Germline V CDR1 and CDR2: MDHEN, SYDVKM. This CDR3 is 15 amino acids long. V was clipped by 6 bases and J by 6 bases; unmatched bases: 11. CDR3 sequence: CASRTGQGMWGEQYF. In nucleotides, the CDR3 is TGTGCCAGCAGGACGGGACAGGGGATGTGGGGCGAGCAGTACTTC.

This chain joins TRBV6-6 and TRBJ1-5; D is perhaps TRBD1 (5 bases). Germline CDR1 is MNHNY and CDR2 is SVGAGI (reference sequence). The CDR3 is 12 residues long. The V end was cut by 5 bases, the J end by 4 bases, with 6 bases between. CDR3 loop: CASSPGNQPQHF. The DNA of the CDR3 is TGTGCCAGCAGTCCAGGGAATCAGCCCCAGCATTTT.

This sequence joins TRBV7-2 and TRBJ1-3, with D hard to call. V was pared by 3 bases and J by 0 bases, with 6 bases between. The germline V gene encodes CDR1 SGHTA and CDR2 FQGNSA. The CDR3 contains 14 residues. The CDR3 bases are TGTGCCAGCAGCTTTCGGGACTCTGGAAACACCATATATTTT. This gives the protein CASSFRDSGNTIYF. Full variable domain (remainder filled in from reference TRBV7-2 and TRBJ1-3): GAGVSQSPSNKVTEKGKDVELRCDPISGHTALYWYRQSLGQGLEFLIYFQGNSAPDKSGLPSDRFSAERTGGSVSTLTIQRTQQEDSAVYLCASSFRDSGNTIYFGEGSWLTVV.

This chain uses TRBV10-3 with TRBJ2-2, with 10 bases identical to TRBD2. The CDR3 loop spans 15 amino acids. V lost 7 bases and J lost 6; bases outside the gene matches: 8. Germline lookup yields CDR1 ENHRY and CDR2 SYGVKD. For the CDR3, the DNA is TGTGCCATCACCGCGGGGAGCGGGGGGGCCGGGGAGCTGTTTTTT. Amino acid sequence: CAITAGSGGAGELFF.

CDR3 amino acids: CASSLEWGGNEQFF. The DNA of the CDR3 is TGTGCCAGCAGCTTAGAGTGGGGGGGCAATGAGCAGTTCTTC. The chain has TRBV11-3 and TRBJ2-1; TRBD2 agrees at 7 bases. The trim removed 0 bases at V and 6 bases at J, leaving 2 bases unmatched. This CDR3 is 14 amino acids long. Per germline, CDR1 SGHNT and CDR2 YENEEA.

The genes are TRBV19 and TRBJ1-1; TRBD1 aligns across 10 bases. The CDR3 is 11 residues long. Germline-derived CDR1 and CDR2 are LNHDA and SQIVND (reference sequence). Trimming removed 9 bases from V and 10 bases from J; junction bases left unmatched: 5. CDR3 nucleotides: TGTGCCAGCGGACAGGGGGTGGGAGCTTTCTTT. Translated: CASGQGVGAFF.

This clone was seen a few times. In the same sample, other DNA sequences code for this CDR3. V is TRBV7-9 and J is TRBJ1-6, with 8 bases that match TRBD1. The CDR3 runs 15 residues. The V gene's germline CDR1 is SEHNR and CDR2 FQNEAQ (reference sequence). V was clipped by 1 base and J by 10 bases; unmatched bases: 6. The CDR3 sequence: CASSLEGQGGSPLHF. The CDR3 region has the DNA TGTGCCAGCAGCTTAGAAGGACAGGGCGGCTCACCCCTCCACTTT.

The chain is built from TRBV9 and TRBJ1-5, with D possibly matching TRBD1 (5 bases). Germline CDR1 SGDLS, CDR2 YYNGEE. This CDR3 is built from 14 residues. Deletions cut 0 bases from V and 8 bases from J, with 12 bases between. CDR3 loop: CASSVAGGGEPQHF. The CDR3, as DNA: TGTGCCAGCAGCGTAGCCGGGGGTGGTGAGCCCCAGCATTTT.

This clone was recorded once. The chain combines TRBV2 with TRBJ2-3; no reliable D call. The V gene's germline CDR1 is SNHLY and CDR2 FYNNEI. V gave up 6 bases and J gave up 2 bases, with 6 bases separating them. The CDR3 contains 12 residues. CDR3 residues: CASSYSTDTQYF. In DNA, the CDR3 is TGTGCCAGCAGCTACTCCACAGATACGCAGTATTTT.